These 12 T cell receptor beta chains came from one sample sequenced in a study of Ad26.COV2.S vaccination and SARS-CoV-2 variants. Treatment: approximately 18 received Ad26.COV2.S at low or high dose, single or two shots; about five received placebo; per-sample allocation not given. Sampling took place 63 days after the first vaccine or placebo injection. Sequenced by immunoSEQ multiplex PCR; TCRdb stores in-frame clones only, minus some. The table lists 410,000 or so clones, 90% of them singletons. Sequencing used peripheral blood, obtained in a trial of Ad26.COV2.S vaccine versus placebo. The receptors here all came from a person between 18 and 65 years old who received the Ad26.COV2.S COVID-19 vaccine or a placebo.

The chain has TRBV18 and TRBJ1-2, with TRBD1 as a possible D gene (5 bases). The CDR3 is made up of 15 amino acids. Trimming took 3 bases from V and 6 from J, leaving 17 bases between them. The germline V gene encodes CDR1 KGHSH and CDR2 LQKENI. The CDR3 DNA is TGTGCCAGCTCACCTAAAGGACTGAAAGGGGATGGCTACACCTTC. It is translated as CASSPKGLKGDGYTF.

This sequence joins TRBV7-8 and TRBJ2-2, with a weak D call TRBD1 (6 bases). Germline V gives CDR1 SGHVS, CDR2 FQNEAQ. V gave up 2 bases and J gave up 4 bases, with 26 bases separating them. CDR3 length: 20 amino acids. The CDR3 bases are TGTGCCAGCAGCTTATTTGACCCATCATACAGGGTAGTTCGCACCGGGGAGCTGTTTTTT. Its protein product is CASSLFDPSYRVVRTGELFF.

The rearrangement joins TRBV6-6 to TRBJ2-2; TRBD2 is a possible D gene (6 bases). CDR3 length equals 13 residues. V shed 6 bases and J shed 7 bases, with 12 bases lying between them. The germline V gene encodes CDR1 MNHNY and CDR2 SVGAGI (reference sequence). CDR3 bases: TGTGCCAGCAGCCTAGCGCGGGTCGGGGAGCTGTTTTTT. It encodes CASSLARVGELFF.

V is TRBV5-6 and J is TRBJ1-3; D remains ambiguous. The ends were cut back, 1 base at V and 0 bases at J, with 5 bases in the middle. CDR3 length equals 14 residues. Germline values: CDR1 SGHDT, CDR2 YYEEEE. CDR3 loop: CASSLPYSGNTIYF. The CDR3 bases are TGTGCCAGCAGCTTGCCCTACTCTGGAAACACCATATATTTT.

Written as DNA, the CDR3 is TGTGCCAGCAGTTTACGGCTAAACAATGAGCAGTTCTTC. This gives the protein CASSLRLNNEQFF. This chain links TRBV12-3 or TRBV12-4 with TRBJ2-1; no definite D call. Trimming shortened V by 2 bases and J by 5 bases, and 7 bases separated the two germline ends. The CDR3 totals 13 residues.

The chain has TRBV2 and TRBJ2-6; D unresolved. Germline V gene data show CDR1 as SNHLY and CDR2 as FYNNEI. Between the trimmed V and J ends, which lost 0 bases and 1 base, there was a span of 4 bases. CDR3 length: 15 amino acids. The CDR3 sequence: CASSEAISGANVLTF. Written as DNA, the CDR3 is TGTGCCAGCAGTGAAGCCATTTCTGGGGCCAACGTCCTGACTTTC.

This clone appeared a few times. The chain recombines TRBV19 with TRBJ1-5, with D maybe TRBD1 (6 bases). The CDR3 contains 15 residues. CDR1 LNHDA and CDR2 SQIVND come from the germline V gene (reference sequence). Between the trimmed V and J ends, which lost 3 bases and 0 bases, there was a span of 9 bases. The CDR3 coding sequence is TGTGCCAGTAGTATCATAGGGGGTAGCAATCAGCCCCAGCATTTT. Its protein is CASSIIGGSNQPQHF.

This chain joins TRBV7-3 and TRBJ1-3; D is ambiguous. Germline values: CDR1 SGHTA, CDR2 FQGTGA. V dropped 5 bases and J dropped 0 bases, with 5 bases sitting between them. CDR3 length: 13 residues. Here the CDR3 reads CASSADSGNTIYF. The CDR3 DNA follows: TGTGCCAGCAGCGCCGACTCTGGAAACACCATATATTTT.

V is TRBV19 and J is TRBJ1-2; D gene ambiguous. This CDR3 contains 14 residues. Trimming shortened V by 7 bases and J by 0 bases, and 12 bases separated the two germline ends. Per the germline V gene, CDR1 is LNHDA and CDR2 is SQIVND (reference sequence). CDR3 sequence reads: CASKTDRSNYGYTF. The CDR3 coding sequence is TGTGCCAGTAAAACCGATCGATCTAACTATGGCTACACCTTC.

The chain couples TRBV3-1 (or the pseudogene TRBV3-2) to TRBJ2-1, with 11 positions matching TRBD2. Germline V gives CDR1 LGHDT, CDR2 YNNKEL (reference sequence). The CDR3 covers 14 residues. Unmatched junction bases numbered 6, after V lost 7 bases and J lost 7 bases. This CDR3 is CASTTSGSFNEQFF. Here the CDR3 DNA reads TGTGCCAGCACCACTAGCGGGAGTTTTAATGAGCAGTTCTTC.

Notes on this clone: Other DNA sequences in the same sample also yield this CDR3. This chain connects TRBV6-2 or TRBV6-3 to TRBJ1-2; D remains unclear. The CDR3 runs to 11 residues. CDR1 and CDR2 from the germline V gene are MNHEY and SVGEGT. V lost 2 bases and J lost 5, with 3 bases in between. CDR3 sequence reads: CASSYLYGYTF. The CDR3 DNA reads TGTGCCAGCAGTTACCTATATGGCTACACCTTC.

This chain connects TRBV7-2 to TRBJ2-3, with D tentatively TRBD2 (6 bases). V was pared by 5 bases and J by 6 bases, with 15 bases between. This CDR3 comprises 14 residues. Per germline, CDR1 SGHTA and CDR2 FQGNSA. CDR3: CASSPHPGADTQYF. CDR3 DNA: TGTGCCAGCAGCCCCCACCCGGGAGCGGATACGCAGTATTTT.